This T cell receptor beta chain was sequenced in a study of T cells in localized non-small cell lung cancer. Overall study results and limits: Uninvolved adjacent lung showed higher T cell clonality than tumor. Among blood samples, higher T cell density accompanied longer overall survival.

Generated by immunoSEQ multiplex PCR, the TCRdb table keeps only in-frame clones and is missing some. The sample has under 40,000 clones; just over 85% are singletons. To note about this clone: Its antigen remains unidentified.

The sample here was peripheral blood, taken before any cancer treatment. The TCR sequence derives from a male donor older than 55 with stage III lung adenocarcinoma.

The chain's CDR3 is CASTFSGTGSYEQYF. CDR3 coding DNA: TGTGCCAGTACCTTTTCCGGGACAGGTTCCTACGAGCAGTACTTC. This sequence joins TRBV19 and TRBJ2-7; TRBD1 matches at 8 bases. CDR3 length equals 15 residues. The V gene's germline CDR1 is LNHDA and CDR2 SQIVND (reference sequence). Trimming removed 7 bases from V and 1 base from J; junction bases left unmatched: 9.